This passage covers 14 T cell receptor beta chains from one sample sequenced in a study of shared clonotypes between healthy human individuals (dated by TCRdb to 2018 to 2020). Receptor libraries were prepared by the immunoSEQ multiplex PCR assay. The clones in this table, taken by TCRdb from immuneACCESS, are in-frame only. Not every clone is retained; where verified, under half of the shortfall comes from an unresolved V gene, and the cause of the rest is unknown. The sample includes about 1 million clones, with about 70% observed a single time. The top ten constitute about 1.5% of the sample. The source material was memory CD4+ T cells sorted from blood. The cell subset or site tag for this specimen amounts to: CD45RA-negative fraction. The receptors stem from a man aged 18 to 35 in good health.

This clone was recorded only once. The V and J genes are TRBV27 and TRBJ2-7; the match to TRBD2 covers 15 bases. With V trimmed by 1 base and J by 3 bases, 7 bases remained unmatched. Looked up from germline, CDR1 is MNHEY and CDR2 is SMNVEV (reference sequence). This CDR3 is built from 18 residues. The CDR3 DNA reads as TGTGCCAGCAGTTTATTTGGACTAGCGGGAGGGCCCGACTACGAGCAGTACTTC. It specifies CASSLFGLAGGPDYEQYF.

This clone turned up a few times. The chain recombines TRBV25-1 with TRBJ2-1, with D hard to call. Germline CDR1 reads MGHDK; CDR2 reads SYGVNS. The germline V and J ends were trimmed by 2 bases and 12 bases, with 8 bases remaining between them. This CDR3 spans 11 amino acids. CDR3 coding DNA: TGTGCCAGCAGTGAAGGGATTTGGCAGTTCTTC. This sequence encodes CASSEGIWQFF.

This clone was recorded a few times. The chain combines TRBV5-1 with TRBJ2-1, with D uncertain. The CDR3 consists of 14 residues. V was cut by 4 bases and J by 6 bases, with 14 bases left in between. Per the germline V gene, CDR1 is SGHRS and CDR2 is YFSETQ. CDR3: CASSVNFGSNEQFF. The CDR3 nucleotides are TGCGCCAGCAGCGTCAATTTCGGGTCCAATGAGCAGTTCTTC.

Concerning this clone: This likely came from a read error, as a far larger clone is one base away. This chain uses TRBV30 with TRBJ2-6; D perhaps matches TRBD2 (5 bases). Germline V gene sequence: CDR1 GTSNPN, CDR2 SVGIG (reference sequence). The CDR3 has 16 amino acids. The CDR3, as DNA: TGTGCCCGGAGCAGACCCCGGGGAGCTGGGGCCAACGTCCTGACTTTC. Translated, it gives CARSRPRGAGANVLTF. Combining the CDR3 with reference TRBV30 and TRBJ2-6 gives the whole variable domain SQTIHQWPATLVQPVGSPLSLECTVEGTSNPNLYWYRQAAGRGLQLLFYSVGIGQISSEVPQNLSASRPQDRQFILSSKKLLLSDSGFYLCARSRPRGAGANVLTFGAGSRLTVL.

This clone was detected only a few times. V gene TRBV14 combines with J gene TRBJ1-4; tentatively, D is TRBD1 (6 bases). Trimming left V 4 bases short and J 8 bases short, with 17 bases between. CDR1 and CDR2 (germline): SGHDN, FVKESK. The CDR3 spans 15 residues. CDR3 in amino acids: CASSPGGAGVEKLFF. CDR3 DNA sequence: TGTGCCAGCAGCCCCGGTGGGGCAGGGGTCGAAAAACTGTTTTTT.

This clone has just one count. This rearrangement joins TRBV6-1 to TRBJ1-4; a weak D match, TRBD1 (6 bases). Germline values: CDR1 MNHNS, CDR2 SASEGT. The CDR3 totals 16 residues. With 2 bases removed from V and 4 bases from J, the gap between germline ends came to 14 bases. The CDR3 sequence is CASSERKGGGNEKLFF. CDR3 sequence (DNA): TGTGCCAGCAGTGAAAGGAAGGGGGGCGGTAATGAAAAACTGTTTTTT.

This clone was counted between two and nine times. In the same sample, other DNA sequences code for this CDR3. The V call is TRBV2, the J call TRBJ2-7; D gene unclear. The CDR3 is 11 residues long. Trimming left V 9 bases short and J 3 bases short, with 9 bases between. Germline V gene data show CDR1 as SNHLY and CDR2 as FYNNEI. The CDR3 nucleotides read TGTGCCAGTAGCTCCGGCTACGAGCAGTACTTC. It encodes CASSSGYEQYF.

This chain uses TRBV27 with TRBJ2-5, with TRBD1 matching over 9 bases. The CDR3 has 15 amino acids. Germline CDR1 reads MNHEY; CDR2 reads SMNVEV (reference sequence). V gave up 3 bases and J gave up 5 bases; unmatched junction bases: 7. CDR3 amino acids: CASSLLTGGSETQYF. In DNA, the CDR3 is TGTGCCAGCAGTTTGTTGACAGGGGGATCGGAGACCCAGTACTTC.

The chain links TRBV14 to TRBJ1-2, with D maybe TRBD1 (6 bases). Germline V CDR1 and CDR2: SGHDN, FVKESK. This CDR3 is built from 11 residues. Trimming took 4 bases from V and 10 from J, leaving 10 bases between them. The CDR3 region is CASSRDRSYTF. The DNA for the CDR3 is TGTGCCAGCAGCCGCGACAGGTCCTACACCTTC.

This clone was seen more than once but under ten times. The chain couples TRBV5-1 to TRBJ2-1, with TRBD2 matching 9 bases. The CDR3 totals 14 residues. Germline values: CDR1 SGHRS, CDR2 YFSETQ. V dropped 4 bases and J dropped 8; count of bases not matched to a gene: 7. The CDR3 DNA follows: TGCGCCAGCAGCACCGGGACTAGCACAGATGAGCAGTTCTTC. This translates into CASSTGTSTDEQFF.

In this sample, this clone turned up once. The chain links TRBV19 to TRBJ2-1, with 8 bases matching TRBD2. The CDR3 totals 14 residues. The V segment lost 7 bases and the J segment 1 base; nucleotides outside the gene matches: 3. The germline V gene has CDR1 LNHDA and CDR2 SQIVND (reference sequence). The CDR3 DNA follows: TGTGCCAGTACTCGGGGGGGTTCCTACAATGAGCAGTTCTTC. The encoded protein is CASTRGGSYNEQFF.

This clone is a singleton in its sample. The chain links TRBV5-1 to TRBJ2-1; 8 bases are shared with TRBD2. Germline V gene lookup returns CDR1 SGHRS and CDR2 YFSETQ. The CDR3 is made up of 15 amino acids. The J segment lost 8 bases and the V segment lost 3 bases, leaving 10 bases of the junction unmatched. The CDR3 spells CASSWLAGGRDEQFF. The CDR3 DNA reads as TGCGCCAGCAGCTGGCTGGCGGGGGGTAGGGATGAGCAGTTCTTC.

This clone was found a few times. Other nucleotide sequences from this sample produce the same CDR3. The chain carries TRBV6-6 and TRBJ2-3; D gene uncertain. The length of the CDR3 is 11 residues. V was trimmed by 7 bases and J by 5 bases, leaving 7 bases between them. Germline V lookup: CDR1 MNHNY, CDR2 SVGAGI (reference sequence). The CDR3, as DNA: TGTGCCAGCACCGAACTAGATACGCAGTATTTT. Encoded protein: CASTELDTQYF.

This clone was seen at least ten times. DNA of the CDR3: TGTGCCAGCAGTGAAGCGCTGGACTCTGGTACGCAGTATTTT. Its translation: CASSEALDSGTQYF. The chain uses TRBV2 and TRBJ2-3; tentative D call: TRBD2 (5 bases). Per the germline V gene, CDR1 is SNHLY and CDR2 is FYNNEI. V dropped 0 bases and J dropped 8 bases, with 12 bases sitting between them. The CDR3 contains 14 residues.